These 4 T cell receptor beta chains originate from one sample sequenced in a study of cytomegalovirus exposure and HLA in healthy donors. Using immunoSEQ multiplex PCR, the repertoire was profiled, and TCRdb retains in-frame clones only, with some absent. The table records about 160,000 clones, just under 90% of them present only once. Sequenced input: PBMCs. The receptors here all came from a man aged 18 to 30 in good health and CMV-seropositive.

This clone is a singleton in its sample. This sequence joins TRBV19 and TRBJ2-2; D might be TRBD1 (5 bases). Per germline, CDR1 LNHDA and CDR2 SQIVND (reference sequence). This CDR3 is built from 15 residues. V was cut by 9 bases and J by 0 bases, with 14 bases left in between. As DNA, the CDR3 is TGTGCCAGCCTCTCCGAGACAGCGAACACCGGGGAGCTGTTTTTT. It yields the protein CASLSETANTGELFF.

V usage is TRBV29-1 and J usage is TRBJ1-3, with D perhaps TRBD1 (5 bases). Germline CDR1 is SQVTM and CDR2 is ANQGSEA. Trimming stripped 4 bases from V and 0 bases from J, with 7 bases between. This CDR3 has 13 residues. The CDR3 DNA is TGCAGCGTTGGGGGGGTCTCTGGAAACACCATATATTTT. Translated: CSVGGVSGNTIYF.

The genes are TRBV2 and TRBJ2-7; 7 positions match TRBD2. In germline, CDR1 is SNHLY, CDR2 FYNNEI. Germline trimming cut 10 bases from V and 3 bases from J; bases unmatched to any gene: 9. The CDR3 is 13 amino acids. The CDR3 protein is CATNPGLFYEQYF. CDR3 DNA sequence: TGTGCCACCAACCCGGGACTATTCTACGAGCAGTACTTC.

The chain has TRBV6-4 and TRBJ2-3, with 7 bases that match TRBD1. The ends lost 6 bases at V and 8 bases at J; junction bases unmatched: 8. The CDR3 length is 13 residues. Looked up from germline, CDR1 is MRHNA and CDR2 is SNTAGT. The CDR3 sequence is CASSVTGDGTQYF. The CDR3 coding sequence is TGTGCCAGCAGCGTAACAGGGGACGGTACGCAGTATTTT.